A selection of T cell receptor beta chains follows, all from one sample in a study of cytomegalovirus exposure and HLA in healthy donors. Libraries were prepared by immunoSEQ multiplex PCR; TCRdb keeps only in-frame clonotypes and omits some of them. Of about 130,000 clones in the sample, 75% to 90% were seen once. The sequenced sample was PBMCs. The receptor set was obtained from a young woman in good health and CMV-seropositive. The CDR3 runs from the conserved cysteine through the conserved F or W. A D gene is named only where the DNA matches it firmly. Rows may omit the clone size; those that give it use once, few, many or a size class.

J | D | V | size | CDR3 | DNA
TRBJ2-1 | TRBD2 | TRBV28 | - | CASSFAGTSGALGQFF | TGTGCCAGCAGTTTCGCGGGGACTAGTGGTGCCCTGGGGCAGTTCTTC
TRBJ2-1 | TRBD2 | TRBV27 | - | CASSLLAGAFYNEQFF | TGTGCCAGCAGTCTACTAGCGGGGGCTTTCTACAATGAGCAGTTCTTC
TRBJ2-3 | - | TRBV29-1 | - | CSVDIGADTQYF | TGCAGCGTTGATATTGGAGCAGATACGCAGTATTTT
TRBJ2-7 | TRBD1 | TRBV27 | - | CASRPGGFAYEQYF | TGTGCCAGCAGACCAGGGGGCTTTGCCTACGAGCAGTACTTC
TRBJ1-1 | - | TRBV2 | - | CASYRAVNTEAFF | TGTGCCAGCTACAGGGCCGTGAACACTGAAGCTTTCTTT
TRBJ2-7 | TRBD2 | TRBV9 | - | CASSRGGTPDYEQYF | TGTGCCAGCAGCCGCGGGGGGACGCCAGACTACGAGCAGTACTTC
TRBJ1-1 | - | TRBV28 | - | CASSLPQGNTEAFF | TGTGCCAGCAGTCTACCACAGGGAAACACTGAAGCTTTCTTT
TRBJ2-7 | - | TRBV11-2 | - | CASSPGLRGYEQYF | TGTGCCAGCAGCCCCGGGCTTCGGGGTTACGAGCAGTACTTC
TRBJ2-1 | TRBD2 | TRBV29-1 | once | CSVDRVTGGEENEQFF | TGCAGCGTTGACAGGGTTACGGGAGGGGAGGAGAATGAGCAGTTCTTC
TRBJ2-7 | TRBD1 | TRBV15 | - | CATSRSGTGPYEQYF | TGTGCCACCAGCAGATCCGGGACAGGTCCCTACGAGCAGTACTTC